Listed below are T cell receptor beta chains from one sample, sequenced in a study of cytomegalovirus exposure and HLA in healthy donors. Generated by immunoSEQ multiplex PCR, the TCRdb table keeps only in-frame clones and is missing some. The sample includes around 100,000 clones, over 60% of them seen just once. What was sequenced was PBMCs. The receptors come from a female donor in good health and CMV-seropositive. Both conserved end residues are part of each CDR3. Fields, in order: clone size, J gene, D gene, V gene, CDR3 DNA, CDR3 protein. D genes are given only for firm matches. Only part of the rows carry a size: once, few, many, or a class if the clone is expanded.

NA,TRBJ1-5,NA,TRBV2,TGTGCCAGCAGTGAAGACGGTTTGGGCAATCAGCCCCAGCATTTT,CASSEDGLGNQPQHF
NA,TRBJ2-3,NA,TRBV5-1,TGCGCCAGCAGCCCACTGGGCCCAGATACGCAGTATTTT,CASSPLGPDTQYF
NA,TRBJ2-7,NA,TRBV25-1,TGTGCCAGCAGTGATCAAACGGAGATCTCCTACGAGCAGTACTTC,CASSDQTEISYEQYF
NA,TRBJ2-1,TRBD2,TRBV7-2,TGTGCCAGCAGCTTATTAGCGGGGGGCGTCTACAATGAGCAGTTCTTC,CASSLLAGGVYNEQFF
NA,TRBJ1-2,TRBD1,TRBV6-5,TGTGCCAGCAGTTTCAGGGGGTTAATGAACTATGGCTACACCTTC,CASSFRGLMNYGYTF
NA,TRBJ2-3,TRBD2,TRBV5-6,TGTGCCAGCAGCTCTGACCCAGGGAGGGTGGCAGATACGCAGTATTTT,CASSSDPGRVADTQYF
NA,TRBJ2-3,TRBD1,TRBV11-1,TGTGCCAGCAGCCCGGGACAGGGGTCGTATTTT,CASSPGQGSYF
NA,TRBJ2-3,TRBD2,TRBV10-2,TGCGCCAGCAGTGAAGCGGGAGGATCCACAGATACGCAGTATTTT,CASSEAGGSTDTQYF
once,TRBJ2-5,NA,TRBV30,TGTGCCTGGAGTGCAAACGGAGAGACCCAGTACTTC,CAWSANGETQYF
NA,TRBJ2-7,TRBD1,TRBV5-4,TGTGCCAGCAGCCCCAGACAGGGACCGAGCTCCTACGAGCAGTACTTC,CASSPRQGPSSYEQYF
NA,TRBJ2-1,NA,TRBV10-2,TGCGCCAGCAGTGAAGCTTTTGAGCAGTTCTTC,CASSEAFEQFF
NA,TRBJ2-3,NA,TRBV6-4,TGTGCCAGCAGTCTTGACTTCGCGGATACGCAGTATTTT,CASSLDFADTQYF
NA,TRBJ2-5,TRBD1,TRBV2,TGTGCCAGCAGTCATACCGGGACAGGGAACCAAGAGACCCAGTACTTC,CASSHTGTGNQETQYF
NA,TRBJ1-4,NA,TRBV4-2,TGTGCCAGCAGCCAATCGGGTAGCGTCTCTAATGAAAAACTGTTTTTT,CASSQSGSVSNEKLFF
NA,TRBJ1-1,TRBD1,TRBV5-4,TGTGCCAGCAGCCCTAACTACAGGGGTTGGGACACTGAAGCTTTCTTT,CASSPNYRGWDTEAFF
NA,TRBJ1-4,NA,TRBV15,TGTGCCACCAGCACGCGGACAGAACAAGAAAAACTGTTTTTT,CATSTRTEQEKLFF
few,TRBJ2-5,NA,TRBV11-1,TGTGCCAGCAGCTTACGCGGGGCGGAAGAGACCCAGTACTTC,CASSLRGAEETQYF
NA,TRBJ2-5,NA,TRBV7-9,TGTGCCAGCAGCTGGGGAGTCGGGGAGACCCAGTACTTC,CASSWGVGETQYF
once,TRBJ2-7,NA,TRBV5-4,TGTGCCAGCAGCTTGGCCCTTGGGGACAAACACGGTCGTCTGTACTTC,CASSLALGDKHGRLYF
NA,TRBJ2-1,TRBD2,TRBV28,TGTGCCAGCATGGGCGGGGGAGAAGTCAGGAATGAGCAGTTCTTC,CASMGGGEVRNEQFF
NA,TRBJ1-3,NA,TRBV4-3,TGCACCAGCAGCCAAGATTCACCGGGAAACCCTCCTGACACCATATATTTT,CTSSQDSPGNPPDTIYF
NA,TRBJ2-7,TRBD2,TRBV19,TGTGCCAGTACCCCCGGAGGTAGCGGGGGCAACGAGCAGTACTTC,CASTPGGSGGNEQYF
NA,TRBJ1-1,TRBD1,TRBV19,TGTGCCAGTAGTAGAGCGACAGGGGTCTATGAAGCTTTCTTT,CASSRATGVYEAFF